This T cell receptor (beta chain) was captured by sequencing in a study of blood T cell repertoires in COVID-19. Remarks on this clone: Other DNA sequences of this sample code for an identical CDR3.

Each exposed participant met a COVID-19 case in the 2 weeks preceding study entry. This CDR3 is 16 amino acids long. With V trimmed by 5 bases and J by 0 bases, 5 bases remained unmatched. The germline V gene has CDR1 SGHTA and CDR2 FQGNSA. Profiling relied on immunoSEQ multiplex PCR, and the TCRdb table lists in-frame clones only, not all of them. The sample yields 280,000 or so clones, about 90% seen once. This rearrangement joins TRBV7-2 to TRBJ2-1; TRBD2 aligns across 9 bases. Sequenced sample: PBMCs or T cells enriched from blood (not recorded which). The sequence derives from a woman aged 45-65 years who had been exposed to COVID-19. The CDR3 loop reads CASSSSGGSSYNEQFF. CDR3 DNA sequence: TGTGCCAGCAGCAGTAGCGGGGGCAGCTCCTACAATGAGCAGTTCTTC.